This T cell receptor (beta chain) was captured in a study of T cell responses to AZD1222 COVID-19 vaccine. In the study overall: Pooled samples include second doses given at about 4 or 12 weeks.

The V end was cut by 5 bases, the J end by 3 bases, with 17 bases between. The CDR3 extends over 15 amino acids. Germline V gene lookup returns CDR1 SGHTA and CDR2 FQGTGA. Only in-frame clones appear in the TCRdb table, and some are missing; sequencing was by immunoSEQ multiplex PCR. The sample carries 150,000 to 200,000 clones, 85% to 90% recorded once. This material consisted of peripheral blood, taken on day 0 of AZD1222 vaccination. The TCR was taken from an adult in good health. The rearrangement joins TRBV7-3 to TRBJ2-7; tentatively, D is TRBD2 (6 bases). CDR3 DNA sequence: TGTGCCAGCAGCCAGGACGGAGGGAGAGGCTACGAGCAGTACTTC. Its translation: CASSQDGGRGYEQYF.